The 7 T cell receptor beta chains reported below all come from one sample, sequenced in a study of blood T cell repertoires in COVID-19. The repertoire was sequenced with immunoSEQ multiplex PCR; TCRdb's copy has only in-frame clones and lacks some. The repertoire holds a few hundred thousand clones, around 90% seen once, with 1.2% in the top ten. Sequencing was done on a sample of PBMCs or T cells enriched from blood (not recorded which). The source of these receptors is a human donor in a cohort exposed to, infected with or recovered from COVID-19 (not recorded which). The donor label of this sample is uncertain.

This clone showed up just once. The V and J genes are TRBV2 and TRBJ1-2; D possibly corresponds to TRBD1 (6 bases). Germline CDR1 SNHLY, CDR2 FYNNEI. Trimming left V 5 bases short and J 7 bases short, with 17 bases between. CDR3 length equals 14 residues. The CDR3 region has the DNA TGTGCCAGCAGTCCCGGTTCGGGAGGGGGTGGCTACACCTTC. This sequence encodes CASSPGSGGGGYTF.

The chain uses TRBV6-5 and TRBJ1-1; D unresolved. Trimming shortened V by 11 bases and J by 4 bases, and 14 bases separated the two germline ends. The length of the CDR3 is 12 residues. Per germline, CDR1 MNHEY and CDR2 SVGAGI. CDR3 residues: CAVRRGSTEAFF. The CDR3 DNA follows: TGTGCCGTAAGGCGGGGAAGCACTGAAGCTTTCTTT.

This clone was detected once. J is TRBJ2-6 and V is TRBV29-1; no clear D gene. Germline values: CDR1 SQVTM, CDR2 ANQGSEA. This CDR3 is 12 amino acids long. The V end was cut by 6 bases, the J end by 1 base, with 4 bases between. CDR3 amino acids: CSVFSGANVLTF. In DNA, the CDR3 is TGCAGCGTCTTTTCTGGGGCCAACGTCCTGACTTTC.

This clone was counted a few times. This chain joins TRBV9 and TRBJ1-5, with D possibly TRBD1 on 6 matching bases. Germline V gives CDR1 SGDLS, CDR2 YYNGEE. Trimming took off 0 bases at V and 7 bases at J, with 8 bases between the two ends. CDR3 size: 13 residues. CDR3 in DNA: TGTGCCAGCAGCGTAGAGGGGGACCAGCCCCAGCATTTT. This codes for CASSVEGDQPQHF.

The gene calls are TRBV25-1 and TRBJ2-2; 9 bases agree with TRBD1. This CDR3 comprises 14 residues. Losses at the gene ends were 8 bases for V and 5 bases for J; bases not matched to a gene: 6. Germline V gives CDR1 MGHDK, CDR2 SYGVNS. The CDR3 DNA sequence: TGTGCCAGCCGCGGGACAGGGTGGACCGGGGAGCTGTTTTTT. Protein product: CASRGTGWTGELFF.

V gene TRBV5-1 combines with J gene TRBJ2-4, with TRBD1 as a possible D gene (5 bases). The V end lost 0 bases, the J end lost 5 bases, and 12 bases lay between the germline ends. This CDR3 comprises 15 residues. CDR1 is SGHRS, CDR2 YFSETQ, per germline. In nucleotides, the CDR3 is TGCGCCAGCAGCTTGGCTCAGGGATCGGAAAACATTCAGTACTTC. This gives the protein CASSLAQGSENIQYF.

J is TRBJ2-7 and V is TRBV6-5, with a tentative D call TRBD2 (6 bases). The CDR3 spans 14 residues. Trimming pared 6 bases from V and 0 bases from J, leaving 12 bases between. CDR1 and CDR2 (germline): MNHEY, SVGAGI. The CDR3 here is CASRRRGSSYEQYF. The DNA for the CDR3 is TGTGCCAGCAGAAGGAGGGGAAGCTCCTACGAGCAGTACTTC.